Listed below are T cell receptor beta chains from one sample, sequenced in a study of blood T cell repertoires in COVID-19. Using immunoSEQ multiplex PCR, the repertoire was profiled, and TCRdb retains in-frame clones only, with some absent. The repertoire includes 60,000 to 75,000 clones, roughly 70% of them detected once, and around half sits in the top ten. Sequenced input: PBMCs or T cells enriched from blood (not recorded which). Source of these receptors: a woman aged 55-75 years who had been exposed to COVID-19. CDR3s include the opening cysteine and the closing phenylalanine or tryptophan. Fields, in order: clone size, V gene, D gene, J gene, CDR3 DNA, CDR3 protein. A D gene is named only where the DNA matches it firmly. Where a row states a size, it is once, few, many or the class of an expanded clone; other rows omit it.

>-|TRBV6-1|TRBD1|TRBJ2-7
TGTGCCAGCAGTGAGCCCACAGGGGGCGCGGGGTACGAGCAGTACTTC
CASSEPTGGAGYEQYF
>-|TRBV27|TRBD1|TRBJ1-1
TGTGCCAGCAGTTTGTATCGACAGGGGCGTATGCACACTGAAGCTTTCTTT
CASSLYRQGRMHTEAFF
>few|TRBV7-9|TRBD2|TRBJ2-2
TGTGCCAGCAGCTCTAGCGGGGGAGACACCGGGGAGCTGTTTTTT
CASSSSGGDTGELFF
>-|TRBV29-1|-|TRBJ1-4
TGCAGCGTTGGCGGTTCTTATGAAAAACTGTTTTTT
CSVGGSYEKLFF
>-|TRBV3-1/TRBV3-2|TRBD2|TRBJ2-5
TGTGCCAGCAGCCCCCCGCGGGGGGGAGAGACCCAGTACTTC
CASSPPRGGETQYF
>-|TRBV9|-|TRBJ2-1
TGTGCCAGCAGCGTCGGGACTTCGGGCGGTGAGCAGTTCTTC
CASSVGTSGGEQFF
>-|TRBV11-2|-|TRBJ1-2
TGTGCCAGCAGCTTAACCGCAGGGTCCCACACCTTC
CASSLTAGSHTF
>many|TRBV28|-|TRBJ1-1
TGTGCCACCTCTCGGCGGAGAAACACTGAAGCTTTCTTT
CATSRRRNTEAFF
>-|TRBV24-1|TRBD2|TRBJ2-5
TGTGCCACCAGTGATTTGACAGGGAATAGCGGGAGGGCAAAAGAGACCCAGTACTTC
CATSDLTGNSGRAKETQYF
>-|TRBV12-3/TRBV12-4|-|TRBJ1-2
TGTGCCAGCTCCTACGGGGAGGGGTATGGCTACACCTTC
CASSYGEGYGYTF
>-|TRBV2|-|TRBJ1-3
TGTGCCAGCAGTAAGGAGAACTCTGGAAACACCATATATTTT
CASSKENSGNTIYF
>-|TRBV2|-|TRBJ2-7
TGTGCCAGCAGTGAAGCGCAGGGGTGGTCCCACGAGCAGTACTTC
CASSEAQGWSHEQYF
>-|TRBV12-3/TRBV12-4|-|TRBJ2-1
TGTGCCAGCAGATCTACGGACAATGAGCAGTTCTTC
CASRSTDNEQFF
>-|TRBV19|-|TRBJ1-6
TGTGCCAGTAGTCAGACTTCTTCGAGGAATTCACCCCTCCACTTT
CASSQTSSRNSPLHF
>few|TRBV10-3|-|TRBJ1-1
TGTGCCATCCAGGGGACGTTCACTGAAGCTTTCTTT
CAIQGTFTEAFF
>few|TRBV7-2|-|TRBJ1-6
TGTGCCAGCACCCCCTTTTTCGGGTCAAATTCACCCCTCCACTTT
CASTPFFGSNSPLHF